The 15 T cell receptor beta chains below were found in one sample sequenced in a study of OX40 agonist ivuxolimab in advanced cancers. Using immunoSEQ multiplex PCR, the repertoire was profiled, and TCRdb retains in-frame clones only, with some absent. The sample contains about 78,000 clones, roughly 93% of which appear only once. This material consisted of CD4+ or CD8+ T cells sorted from blood, taken in a trial of the OX40 agonist ivuxolimab. Every receptor here comes from an adult with an advanced solid tumor such as melanoma, head and neck, liver or kidney cancer.

The chain joins TRBV6-1 to TRBJ1-1, with D maybe TRBD1 (6 bases). V lost 5 bases, J lost 2 bases, and 15 bases lay in between. This CDR3 is built from 15 residues. Looked up from germline, CDR1 is MNHNS and CDR2 is SASEGT. The CDR3 reads CASSHGGPLNTEAFF. The CDR3 DNA reads TGTGCCAGCAGTCACGGGGGGCCCCTCAACACTGAAGCTTTCTTT.

In nucleotides, the CDR3 is TGTGCCAGCTGCAGGGGGACCCAAGAGACCCAGTACTTC. Translating it yields CASCRGTQETQYF. The chain couples TRBV27 to TRBJ2-5; TRBD1 aligns across 7 bases. The junction had 4 bases not matched to a gene; V was cut back by 8 bases and J by 1 base. The germline CDR1 and CDR2 sequences are MNHEY and SMNVEV (reference sequence). This CDR3 is built from 13 residues.

The gene calls are TRBV5-1 and TRBJ2-7; 7 bases match TRBD1. Germline values: CDR1 SGHRS, CDR2 YFSETQ. V trimming: 4 bases; J trimming: 3 bases; junction bases outside the gene matches: 10. CDR3 size: 15 residues. CDR3 sequence: CASSPRGSQFYEQYF. DNA of the CDR3: TGCGCCAGCAGCCCCAGGGGGAGTCAATTCTACGAGCAGTACTTC.

The chain uses TRBV21-1 and TRBJ1-3. TRBV21-1 is assigned pseudogene status. The CDR3 covers 11 residues. DNA of the CDR3: TGTGCCAGCAGCCCCGGAAACACCATATATTTT. Protein: CASSPGNTIYF.

Concerning this clone itself: Distinct nucleotide sequences in the sample also encode this CDR3. The chain links TRBV29-1 to TRBJ2-1, with 9 bases aligning to TRBD1. The CDR3 consists of 14 residues. V shed 6 bases and J 1 base; nucleotides not matched to a gene: 4. The germline V gene has CDR1 SQVTM and CDR2 ANQGSEA. CDR3 sequence (DNA): TGCAGCGTACCGGGACAGGGATCCTACAATGAGCAGTTCTTC. Encoded protein: CSVPGQGSYNEQFF.

The chain combines TRBV5-4 with TRBJ2-3; D gene ambiguous. The V gene's germline CDR1 is SGHNT and CDR2 YYREEE (reference sequence). The CDR3 is made up of 11 amino acids. V lost 3 bases, J lost 2 bases, and 1 base lay in between. CDR3 sequence reads: CASSSTDTQYF. The CDR3 DNA reads as TGTGCCAGCAGCTCCACAGATACGCAGTATTTT.

The table lists this clone with a count of one. The chain uses TRBV7-9 and TRBJ2-7; perhaps TRBD2 as D (6 bases). Germline CDR1 reads SEHNR; CDR2 reads FQNEAQ (reference sequence). The germline V and J ends were trimmed by 7 bases and 6 bases, with 16 bases remaining between them. CDR3 length: 13 amino acids. CDR3 amino acids: CASKETGESEQYF. CDR3 sequence (DNA): TGTGCCAGCAAGGAAACGGGAGAAAGCGAGCAGTACTTC.

The chain employs TRBV5-1 and TRBJ2-3; unclear D gene. Germline loops: CDR1 SGHRS, CDR2 YFSETQ. The CDR3 sequence is 12 residues long. V was clipped by 4 bases and J by 3 bases, with 6 bases between them. CDR3 nucleotides: TGCGCCAGCAGCAGGGAAACAGATACGCAGTATTTT. Its protein product is CASSRETDTQYF.

The chain links TRBV30 to TRBJ2-1, with 7 bases identical to TRBD2. Germline V gene sequence: CDR1 GTSNPN, CDR2 SVGIG (reference sequence). Losses at the gene ends were 4 bases for V and 1 base for J; bases not matched to a gene: 4. CDR3 size: 14 residues. The CDR3 DNA follows: TGTGCCTGGATGCGGGGACTATCCTACAATGAGCAGTTCTTC. Translated: CAWMRGLSYNEQFF. The entire variable domain, with the rest obtained from reference TRBV30 and TRBJ2-1, is as follows: SQTIHQWPATLVQPVGSPLSLECTVEGTSNPNLYWYRQAAGRGLQLLFYSVGIGQISSEVPQNLSASRPQDRQFILSSKKLLLSDSGFYLCAWMRGLSYNEQFFGPGTRLTVL.

The rearrangement uses TRBV7-6 and TRBJ1-5; D remains unclear. CDR3 size: 15 residues. Per germline, CDR1 SGHVS and CDR2 FNYEAQ. V lost 4 bases, J lost 1 base, and 11 bases lay in between. The CDR3 coding sequence is TGTGCCAGCAGCTCCCGGGCGTGGAGCAATCAGCCCCAGCATTTT. Amino acids: CASSSRAWSNQPQHF.

The chain is built from TRBV19 and TRBJ2-5; perhaps D is TRBD1 or TRBD2 (5 bases each). V was clipped by 2 bases and J by 1 base, with 8 bases between them. The germline CDR1 and CDR2 sequences are LNHDA and SQIVND (reference sequence). This CDR3 is built from 14 residues. CDR3 in DNA: TGTGCCAGTAGTATAAGAGGGGTCCAAGAGACCCAGTACTTC. It yields the protein CASSIRGVQETQYF.

The V call is TRBV19, the J call TRBJ2-5; possibly TRBD2 for D (5 bases). Germline assignment: CDR1 LNHDA and CDR2 SQIVND (reference sequence). This CDR3 has 16 residues. V was pared by 1 base and J by 4 bases, with 16 bases between. The CDR3 loop is CASSIVPTQRGETQYF. The CDR3 coding sequence is TGTGCCAGTAGTATAGTTCCGACCCAACGGGGAGAGACCCAGTACTTC.

The chain carries TRBV27 and TRBJ2-4; TRBD1 matches 7 bases. The CDR3 loop spans 15 amino acids. V lost 5 bases and J lost 0; bases outside the gene matches: 4. Germline V CDR1 and CDR2: MNHEY, SMNVEV (reference sequence). The CDR3 DNA sequence: TGTGCCAGCAGTGGGGGACAGTTAGCCAAAAACATTCAGTACTTC. It yields the protein CASSGGQLAKNIQYF.

J is TRBJ1-6 and V is TRBV7-9; 9 bases line up with TRBD1. CDR1 SEHNR and CDR2 FQNEAQ come from the germline V gene (reference sequence). The V gene end was trimmed by 1 base and the J gene end by 7 bases; junction bases not matched to a gene: 11. The CDR3 has 18 amino acids. The CDR3 spells CASSLGAWDRVPNSPLHF. DNA of the CDR3: TGTGCCAGCAGCTTAGGGGCCTGGGACAGGGTACCCAATTCACCCCTCCACTTT.

The V and J genes are TRBV30 and TRBJ2-7; D remains unclear. The ends were cut back, 2 bases at V and 7 bases at J, with 15 bases in the middle. In germline, CDR1 is GTSNPN, CDR2 SVGIG (reference sequence). The CDR3 extends over 13 amino acids. The CDR3 sequence is CAWSNKQLEEQYF. DNA for the CDR3: TGTGCCTGGAGTAACAAACAACTGGAGGAGCAGTACTTC.